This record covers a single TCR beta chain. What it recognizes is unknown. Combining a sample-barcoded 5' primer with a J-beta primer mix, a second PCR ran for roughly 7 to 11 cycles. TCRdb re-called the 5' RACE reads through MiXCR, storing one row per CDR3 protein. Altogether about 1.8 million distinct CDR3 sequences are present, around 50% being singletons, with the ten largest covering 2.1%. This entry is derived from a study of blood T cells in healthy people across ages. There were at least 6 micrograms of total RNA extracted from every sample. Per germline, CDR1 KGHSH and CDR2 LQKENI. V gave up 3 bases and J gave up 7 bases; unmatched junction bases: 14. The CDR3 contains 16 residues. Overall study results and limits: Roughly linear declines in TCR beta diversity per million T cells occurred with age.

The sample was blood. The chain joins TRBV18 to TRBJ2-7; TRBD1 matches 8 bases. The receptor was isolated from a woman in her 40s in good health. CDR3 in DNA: TGTGCCAGCTCACCCAAGGACAGGGAGATCTACAATGAGCAGTACTTC. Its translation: CASSPKDREIYNEQYF.